This T cell receptor (beta chain) was obtained from a study of untreated major depressive disorder. On this clone itself: What it recognizes is unknown.

Assay: immunoSEQ multiplex PCR; the TCRdb copy retains only in-frame clones and omits some. The sample lists around 23,000 clones, around 93% seen once, with over 0.6% in the top ten. Study outcomes and limitations: Three preselected Vbeta families were the sole sequencing comparisons.

The sample comprised CD4+ T cells from PBMCs. This TCR derives from a woman aged 25 to 39 with major depressive disorder.

The CDR3 nucleotides read TGTGCCAGCGAGGGATCCTTCCTTAGTGAGCAGTTCTTC. Its protein product is CASEGSFLSEQFF. The chain links TRBV6-1 to TRBJ2-1; TRBD2 might be the D (5 bases). V lost 8 bases and J lost 9, with 17 bases in between. Germline CDR1 MNHNS, CDR2 SASEGT. This CDR3 contains 13 residues.